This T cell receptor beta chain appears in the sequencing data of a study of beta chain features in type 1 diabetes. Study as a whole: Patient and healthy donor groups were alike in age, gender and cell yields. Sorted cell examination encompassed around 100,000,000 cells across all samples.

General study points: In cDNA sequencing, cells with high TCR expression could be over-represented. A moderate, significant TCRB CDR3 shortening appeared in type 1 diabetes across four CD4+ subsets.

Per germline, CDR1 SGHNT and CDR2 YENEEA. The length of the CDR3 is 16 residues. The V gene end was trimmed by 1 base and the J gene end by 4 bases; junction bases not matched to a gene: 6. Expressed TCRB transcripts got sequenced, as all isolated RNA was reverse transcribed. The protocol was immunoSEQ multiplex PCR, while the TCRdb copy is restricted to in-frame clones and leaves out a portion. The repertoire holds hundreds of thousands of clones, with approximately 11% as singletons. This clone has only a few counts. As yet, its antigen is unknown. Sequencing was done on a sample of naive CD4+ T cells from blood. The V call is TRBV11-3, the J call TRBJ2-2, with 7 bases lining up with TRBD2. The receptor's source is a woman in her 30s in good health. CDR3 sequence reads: CASSLGFSSGTGELFF. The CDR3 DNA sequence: TGTGCCAGCAGCTTAGGGTTCTCTAGCGGCACCGGGGAGCTGTTTTTT.